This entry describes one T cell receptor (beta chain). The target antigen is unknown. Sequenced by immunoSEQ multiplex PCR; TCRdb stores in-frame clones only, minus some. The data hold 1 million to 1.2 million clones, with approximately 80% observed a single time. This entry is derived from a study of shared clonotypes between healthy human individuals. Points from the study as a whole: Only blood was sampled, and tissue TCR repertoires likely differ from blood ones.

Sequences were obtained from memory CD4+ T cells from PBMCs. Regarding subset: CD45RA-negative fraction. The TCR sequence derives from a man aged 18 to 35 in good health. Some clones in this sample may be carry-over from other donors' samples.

CDR3 sequence (DNA): TGTGCCAGCGGACTCAACTATGGCTACACCTTC. This encodes CASGLNYGYTF. The chain joins TRBV28 to TRBJ1-2, with D unclear. Germline V gene lookup returns CDR1 MDHEN and CDR2 SYDVKM. V lost 8 bases and J 2 bases, leaving 6 bases between the germline ends. This CDR3 has 11 amino acids.